Below, one TCR beta chain is given with its context. The data derive from a study of T cell changes during pregnancy in multiple sclerosis. TCRdb's table, derived via immunoSEQ multiplex PCR, lists solely in-frame clones and lacks some. The table lists about 40,000 clones, 92% of them singletons. The V and J ends lost 4 bases and 1 base respectively, with 9 bases between them. The CDR3 has 14 residues. Germline CDR1 SGHDT, CDR2 YYEEEE. The V and J genes are TRBV5-6 and TRBJ1-3, with a possible D match to TRBD1 (5 bases). The specimen was CD8+ T cells from peripheral blood mononuclear cells, collected in the first trimester of pregnancy. The sequence came from a female donor with multiple sclerosis, enrolled in a pregnancy study. This CDR3 is CASSDGGSGNTIYF. In DNA form, the CDR3 reads TGTGCCAGCAGCGACGGGGGGTCTGGAAACACCATATATTTT.